This T cell receptor beta chain was observed in a study of shared clonotypes between healthy human individuals. Libraries were prepared by immunoSEQ multiplex PCR; TCRdb keeps only in-frame clonotypes and omits some of them. The sample comprises some 630,000 clones, roughly 95% of which are singletons, and 0.095% to 0.13% rests with the top ten. Germline CDR1 and CDR2: MGHRA and YSYEKL. The CDR3 contains 14 residues. Between the trimmed V and J ends, which lost 1 base and 9 bases, there was a span of 13 bases. Naive CD8 cells lacked CD45RO, underwent positive selection for CCR7 and left out terminally differentiated effector memory CD45RA+ cells.

The sequenced sample was naive CD8+ T cells sorted from blood. This chain connects TRBV4-1 to TRBJ2-1; D unresolved. This clonotype was obtained from a woman between 25 and 40 years old in good health. The CDR3 DNA sequence: TGCGCCAGCAGCCAAGGTTCGTTAGTGGGTGAGCAGTTCTTC. Translated, it gives CASSQGSLVGEQFF.